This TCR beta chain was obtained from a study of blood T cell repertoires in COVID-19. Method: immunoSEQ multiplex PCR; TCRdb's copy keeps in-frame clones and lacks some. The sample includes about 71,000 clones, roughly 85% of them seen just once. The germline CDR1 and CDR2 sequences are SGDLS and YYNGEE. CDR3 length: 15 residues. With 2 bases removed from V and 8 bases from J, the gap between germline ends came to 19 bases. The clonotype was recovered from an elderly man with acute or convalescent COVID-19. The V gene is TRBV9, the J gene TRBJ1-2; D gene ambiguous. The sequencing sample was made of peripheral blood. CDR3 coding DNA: TGTGCCAGCAGCGTGCTTTACGCGGGAGATACGGGCTACACCTTC. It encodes CASSVLYAGDTGYTF.